This T cell receptor beta chain was captured in a study of T cells in localized non-small cell lung cancer. Study results and caveats: Adjacent lung tissue had a median 57 of the top 100 clones found in the tumor. Sequencing was restricted to one tumor region; therefore, heterogeneity remains possible. Of the tissues analyzed, uninvolved adjacent lung showed maximal T cell clonality, greater than tumor. Higher T cell density in the blood was associated with longer overall survival, whereas higher adjacent-lung clonality associated with shorter survival.

Repertoires were generated with immunoSEQ multiplex PCR, while TCRdb's copy carries only in-frame clones and drops some. The repertoire holds fewer than 40,000 clones, with less than 90% as singletons. In regard to this clone: The antigen is undetermined. Other DNA sequences in the sample encode the same CDR3.

The CDR3 is 14 amino acids. This sample comprised peripheral blood, obtained before any cancer treatment. The receptor was derived from a female donor over 55 with stage I lung adenocarcinoma. The chain carries TRBV21-1 and TRBJ1-2. TRBV21-1 is marked as a pseudogene. The CDR3 loop reads CASNLVPEYGGYTF. In DNA, the CDR3 is TGTGCCAGCAACCTCGTACCGGAGTATGGTGGCTACACCTTC.